The 30 T cell receptor beta chains in this list originate from one sample, sequenced in a study of vaccination and CD4 T cells after COVID-19. Cultured CD4+ T-cell DNA underwent Oncomine TCR Beta short-read sequencing. TCRdb ran MiXCR on the PCR reads and lists one entry per CDR3 protein. The profile shows roughly 3,500 distinct CDR3 sequences, about 32% of them singletons. Regarding treatment: roughly 10-day PBMC culture with coronavirus spike peptide pools or control peptides (ViraFEST assay). What these receptors recognize is not known. Sequencing used CD4+ T cells from blood, cultured in vitro. These receptors were taken from a human donor who had recovered from COVID-19.

This clonotype was counted a few times. For the CDR3, the DNA is TGTGCCAGCACCGGGACCTTTAGCAATCAGCCCCAGCATTTT. It codes for CASTGTFSNQPQHF. The V call is TRBV2, the J call TRBJ1-5; D may be TRBD1 (5 bases). The CDR3 is made up of 14 amino acids. V was clipped by 7 bases and J by 0 bases, with 10 bases between them. The germline V gene has CDR1 SNHLY and CDR2 FYNNEI. Complete variable domain (other parts from reference TRBV2 and TRBJ1-5): EPEVTQTPSHQVTQMGQEVILRCVPISNHLYFYWYRQILGQKVEFLVSFYNNEISEKSEIFDDQFSVERPDGSNFTLKIRSTKLEDSAMYFCASTGTFSNQPQHFGDGTRLSIL.

V is TRBV6-5 and J is TRBJ2-3; possibly TRBD2 for D (5 bases). Germline values: CDR1 MNHEY, CDR2 SVGAGI. V shed 4 bases and J shed 0 bases, with 8 bases lying between them. This CDR3 is 14 amino acids long. The CDR3 here is CASSSRRSTDTQYF. CDR3 DNA sequence: TGTGCCAGCAGTTCCCGGAGGAGCACAGATACGCAGTATTTT.

The CDR3, as DNA: TGTGCCTGGAGTGTATTATCCGATAGCAATCAGCCCCAGCATTTT. Translation gives CAWSVLSDSNQPQHF. V usage is TRBV30 and J usage is TRBJ1-5; D is unresolved. The CDR3 extends over 15 amino acids. Germline V gene data show CDR1 as GTSNPN and CDR2 as SVGIG (reference sequence). The V and J ends lost 0 bases and 0 bases respectively, with 9 bases between them.

V is TRBV20-1 and J is TRBJ2-7; possible D gene TRBD1, 6 bases. The CDR3 runs to 12 residues. V was clipped by 6 bases and J by 3 bases, with 12 bases between them. Per germline, CDR1 DFQATT and CDR2 SNEGSKA (reference sequence). This chain's CDR3 is CSAQHRDYEQYF. DNA of the CDR3: TGCAGTGCCCAGCACAGGGACTACGAGCAGTACTTC.

This clonotype is a singleton in its sample. This CDR3 reads CSARQLRGVGESPLHF. CDR3 DNA sequence: TGCAGTGCTAGACAACTCAGGGGGGTGGGAGAGTCACCCCTCCACTTT. This chain joins TRBV20-1 and TRBJ1-6; 7 bases agree with TRBD1. The CDR3 spans 16 residues. V lost 2 bases and J lost 10; bases outside the gene matches: 14. CDR1 is DFQATT and CDR2 is SNEGSKA in the germline V gene (reference sequence).

The rearrangement joins TRBV6-1 to TRBJ2-5; D gene ambiguous. The CDR3 covers 14 residues. Trimming shortened V by 3 bases and J by 0 bases, and 8 bases separated the two germline ends. Germline loops: CDR1 MNHNS, CDR2 SASEGT. The CDR3: CASSDWPDQETQYF. The CDR3, as DNA: TGTGCCAGCAGTGATTGGCCAGACCAAGAGACCCAGTACTTC.

By share, this clonotype counts as large. The rearrangement uses TRBV25-1 and TRBJ2-1; D uncertain. Germline values: CDR1 MGHDK, CDR2 SYGVNS. The length of the CDR3 is 12 residues. V was pared by 6 bases and J by 6 bases, with 9 bases between. CDR3 coding DNA: TGTGCCAGCAGCCCCGGCCCCAATGAGCAGTTCTTC. It codes for CASSPGPNEQFF.

The V and J genes are TRBV11-2 and TRBJ1-1; D gene unclear. Trimming shortened V by 0 bases and J by 5 bases, and 7 bases separated the two germline ends. This CDR3 is built from 13 residues. Germline loops: CDR1 SGHAT, CDR2 FQNNGV. The DNA of the CDR3 is TGTGCCAGCAGCTTAGAACAGACTACTGAAGCTTTCTTT. It specifies CASSLEQTTEAFF.

In its sample, this clonotype was seen a few times. The V gene is TRBV7-2, the J gene TRBJ1-3; D is undetermined. This CDR3 is built from 14 residues. Looked up from germline, CDR1 is SGHTA and CDR2 is FQGNSA. The V gene lost 1 base and the J gene lost 0 bases, with 4 bases spanning the gap. The CDR3 DNA reads as TGTGCCAGCAGCTTAGAGGCCTCTGGAAACACCATATATTTT. As protein: CASSLEASGNTIYF.

This clonotype was counted only a few times. The rearrangement uses TRBV20-1 and TRBJ2-3; D gene uncertain. This CDR3 comprises 12 residues. Looked up from germline, CDR1 is DFQATT and CDR2 is SNEGSKA (reference sequence). V was cut by 3 bases and J by 0 bases, with 4 bases left in between. The CDR3 is CSARSSTDTQYF. The CDR3 DNA sequence: TGCAGTGCTAGGTCGAGCACAGATACGCAGTATTTT.

This clonotype was picked up a small number of times. The CDR3 DNA sequence: TGTGCCATCAGTGATTGGACAGGGCGGGGCGCTGAAGCTTTCTTT. Its translation: CAISDWTGRGAEAFF. The chain employs TRBV10-3 and TRBJ1-1; 8 bases fit TRBD1. The ends lost 3 bases at V and 6 bases at J; junction bases unmatched: 9. The CDR3 is made up of 15 amino acids. Germline CDR1 reads ENHRY; CDR2 reads SYGVKD.

This chain links TRBV18 with TRBJ1-1; no firm D call. The CDR3 length is 14 residues. Germline values: CDR1 KGHSH, CDR2 LQKENI. V lost 6 bases to trimming and J lost 1 base, with 12 bases between them. This CDR3 is CASSLGPGNTEAFF. CDR3 nucleotides: TGTGCCAGCTCCCTTGGGCCGGGGAACACTGAAGCTTTCTTT.

This clonotype was recorded a few times. V and J are TRBV15 and TRBJ2-3; 12 bases map to TRBD2. This CDR3 has 15 amino acids. Germline V gene data show CDR1 as LNHNV and CDR2 as YYDKDF (reference sequence). The V segment lost 5 bases and the J segment 1 base; nucleotides outside the gene matches: 1. The CDR3 is CATSRTSGGTDTQYF. Written as DNA, the CDR3 is TGTGCCACCAGCCGGACTAGCGGGGGCACAGATACGCAGTATTTT.

By share, this clonotype counts as medium-sized. This chain's CDR3 is CASQDRGLNGYTF. In nucleotides, the CDR3 is TGTGCCAGCCAGGACAGGGGGCTAAATGGCTACACCTTC. The chain uses TRBV6-1 and TRBJ1-2; 11 bases match TRBD1. V shed 8 bases and J 6 bases; nucleotides not matched to a gene: 5. The CDR3 is made up of 13 amino acids. Per the germline V gene, CDR1 is MNHNS and CDR2 is SASEGT.

This clonotype was recorded a few times. V and J are TRBV6-1 and TRBJ1-2, with TRBD1 matching 7 bases. The CDR3 length is 16 residues. The V segment lost 0 bases and the J segment 4 bases; nucleotides outside the gene matches: 8. The V gene's germline CDR1 is MNHNS and CDR2 SASEGT. CDR3 residues: CASSEALPGGSYGYTF. Here the CDR3 DNA reads TGTGCCAGCAGTGAAGCGCTGCCAGGGGGTAGCTATGGCTACACCTTC.

This clonotype was detected only a few times. V is TRBV7-2 and J is TRBJ1-3; D is unresolved. The CDR3 spans 15 residues. The germline V gene encodes CDR1 SGHTA and CDR2 FQGNSA. Trimming removed 1 base from V and 0 bases from J, with 7 bases in between. This CDR3 reads CASSLGDGSGNTIYF. The CDR3 DNA is TGTGCCAGCAGCTTAGGCGATGGCTCTGGAAACACCATATATTTT.

This clonotype was found a few times. The chain joins TRBV6-4 to TRBJ1-2; D gene unclear. The CDR3 extends over 12 amino acids. Germline values: CDR1 MRHNA, CDR2 SNTAGT. V dropped 7 bases and J dropped 0 bases, with 6 bases sitting between them. In DNA, the CDR3 is TGTGCCAGCATTACAGCTAACTATGGCTACACCTTC. It yields the protein CASITANYGYTF.

The chain has TRBV6-1 and TRBJ2-2; no firm D call. The CDR3 extends over 12 amino acids. Germline CDR1 is MNHNS and CDR2 is SASEGT. Between the trimmed V and J ends, which lost 4 bases and 9 bases, there was a span of 9 bases. The CDR3 here is CASSAGLRELFF. CDR3 nucleotides: TGTGCCAGCAGTGCGGGCCTTAGGGAGCTGTTTTTT.

By frequency in the sample, this clonotype is medium-sized. The V call is TRBV21-1, the J call TRBJ1-6. TRBV21-1 is classified as a pseudogene. This CDR3 has 15 residues. CDR3 protein: CASSGREGFNSPLHF. CDR3 in DNA: TGTGCCAGCAGCGGCCGTGAGGGATTTAATTCACCCCTCCACTTT.

V usage is TRBV20-1 and J usage is TRBJ2-1; 8 bases agree with TRBD2. Unmatched junction bases numbered 15, after V lost 5 bases and J lost 9 bases. The CDR3 totals 15 residues. CDR1 is DFQATT, CDR2 SNEGSKA, per germline (reference sequence). The CDR3 DNA reads as TGCAGTGCTGACAACCGGCGGGGGGCCTGGGGTGAGCAGTTCTTC. It codes for CSADNRRGAWGEQFF.

The chain uses TRBV20-1 and TRBJ2-1, with 8 bases lining up with TRBD2. This CDR3 has 15 residues. The V gene's germline CDR1 is DFQATT and CDR2 SNEGSKA (reference sequence). The trim removed 0 bases at V and 5 bases at J, leaving 6 bases unmatched. The CDR3 reads CSARDPGTSHNEQFF. The CDR3 region has the DNA TGCAGTGCTAGAGATCCAGGGACTAGTCACAATGAGCAGTTCTTC.

Judged by abundance, this clonotype is medium-sized. The gene calls are TRBV6-5 and TRBJ2-5; tentative D call: TRBD2 (6 bases). Germline lookup yields CDR1 MNHEY and CDR2 SVGAGI. The CDR3 is 14 residues long. V lost 1 base, J lost 3 bases, and 9 bases lay in between. CDR3 protein: CASSYFSSEETQYF. CDR3 coding DNA: TGTGCCAGCAGTTACTTTTCTAGCGAAGAGACCCAGTACTTC.

The chain is built from TRBV5-1 and TRBJ1-1; 8 positions agree with TRBD1. Trimming cost V 4 bases and J 2 bases; bases outside gene matches: 4. This CDR3 spans 14 amino acids. Germline V lookup: CDR1 SGHRS, CDR2 YFSETQ. CDR3 coding DNA: TGCGCCAGCAGCCCCGGGACAGGTAACACTGAAGCTTTCTTT. Encoded protein: CASSPGTGNTEAFF.

The chain is built from TRBV30 and TRBJ1-1; D unclear. Trimming shortened V by 4 bases and J by 2 bases, and 11 bases separated the two germline ends. CDR1 GTSNPN and CDR2 SVGIG come from the germline V gene (reference sequence). This CDR3 has 13 amino acids. CDR3 residues: CAWKNDGNTEAFF. CDR3 nucleotides: TGTGCCTGGAAAAACGACGGTAACACTGAAGCTTTCTTT. The variable domain in full, completed from reference TRBV30 and TRBJ1-1, reads SQTIHQWPATLVQPVGSPLSLECTVEGTSNPNLYWYRQAAGRGLQLLFYSVGIGQISSEVPQNLSASRPQDRQFILSSKKLLLSDSGFYLCAWKNDGNTEAFFGQGTRLTVV.

This clonotype occurred a few times. The CDR3 protein is CSARLRGGLNEQFF. CDR3 in DNA: TGCAGTGCTAGATTGAGGGGGGGCCTCAATGAGCAGTTCTTC. V and J are TRBV20-1 and TRBJ2-1; a possible D gene is TRBD2 (7 bases). The CDR3 has 14 amino acids. The germline gives CDR1 DFQATT, CDR2 SNEGSKA (reference sequence). Trimming pared 2 bases from V and 6 bases from J, leaving 14 bases between.

The CDR3 sequence: CASSLIGRTISYGYTF. The CDR3 region has the DNA TGTGCCAGCAGCTTGATCGGGAGGACCATTAGCTATGGCTACACCTTC. V and J are TRBV5-4 and TRBJ1-2; D ambiguous. V lost 1 base, J lost 4 bases, and 17 bases lay in between. The CDR3 length is 16 residues. The V gene's germline CDR1 is SGHNT and CDR2 YYREEE (reference sequence). Based on the CDR3 plus reference TRBV5-4 and TRBJ1-2, the full variable domain is ETGVTQSPTHLIKTRGQQVTLRCSSQSGHNTVSWYQQALGQGPQFIFQYYREEENGRGNFPPRFSGLQFPNYSSELNVNALELDDSALYLCASSLIGRTISYGYTFGSGTRLTVV.

V usage is TRBV2 and J usage is TRBJ1-1; the D gene is possibly TRBD1 (6 bases). Germline V gives CDR1 SNHLY, CDR2 FYNNEI. The CDR3 covers 12 residues. The V end was cut by 6 bases, the J end by 7 bases, with 12 bases between. CDR3 residues: CASSPGGSEAFF. In nucleotides, the CDR3 is TGTGCCAGCAGCCCCGGGGGCAGTGAAGCTTTCTTT. Full variable domain (outside the CDR3, taken from reference TRBV2 and TRBJ1-1): EPEVTQTPSHQVTQMGQEVILRCVPISNHLYFYWYRQILGQKVEFLVSFYNNEISEKSEIFDDQFSVERPDGSNFTLKIRSTKLEDSAMYFCASSPGGSEAFFGQGTRLTVV.

By its share, this clonotype is medium-sized. The V call is TRBV30, the J call TRBJ1-1, with a weak D call TRBD1 (6 bases). CDR3 length: 13 residues. CDR1 is GTSNPN, CDR2 SVGIG, per germline (reference sequence). V lost 2 bases and J 10 bases, leaving 17 bases between the germline ends. CDR3 nucleotides: TGTGCCTGGAGTCCGGGACACGGTTGGGGAGCTTTCTTT. The encoded protein is CAWSPGHGWGAFF.

This clonotype is large in the sample. Here the CDR3 reads CASSLAEGLSYEQYF. CDR3 bases: TGTGCCAGCAGCTTAGCGGAGGGCTTATCCTACGAGCAGTACTTC. The rearrangement uses TRBV7-8 and TRBJ2-7; D is perhaps TRBD2 (6 bases). Trimming took 0 bases from V and 1 from J, leaving 10 bases between them. The CDR3 extends over 15 amino acids. Germline V gives CDR1 SGHVS, CDR2 FQNEAQ.

This clonotype appeared once. The gene calls are TRBV12-3 or TRBV12-4 and TRBJ2-3; D is uncertain. V was clipped by 3 bases and J by 2 bases, with 9 bases between them. The CDR3 runs to 14 residues. The CDR3 coding sequence is TGTGCCAGCAGTTTCGGGCGGAACACAGATACGCAGTATTTT. Protein product: CASSFGRNTDTQYF.